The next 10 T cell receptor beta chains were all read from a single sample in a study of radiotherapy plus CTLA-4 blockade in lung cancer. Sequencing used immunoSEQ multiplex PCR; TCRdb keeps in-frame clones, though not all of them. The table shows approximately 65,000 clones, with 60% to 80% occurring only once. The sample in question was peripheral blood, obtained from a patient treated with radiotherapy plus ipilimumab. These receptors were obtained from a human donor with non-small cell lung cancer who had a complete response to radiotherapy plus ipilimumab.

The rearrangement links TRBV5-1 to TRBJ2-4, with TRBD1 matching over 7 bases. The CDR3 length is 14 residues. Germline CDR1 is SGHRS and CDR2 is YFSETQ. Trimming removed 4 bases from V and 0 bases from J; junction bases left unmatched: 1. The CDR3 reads CASSRTGAKNIQYF. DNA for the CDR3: TGCGCCAGCAGCCGGACAGGAGCCAAAAACATTCAGTACTTC.

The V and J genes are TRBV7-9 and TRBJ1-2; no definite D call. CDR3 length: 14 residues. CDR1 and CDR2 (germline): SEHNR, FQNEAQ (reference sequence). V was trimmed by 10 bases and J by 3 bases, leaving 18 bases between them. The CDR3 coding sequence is TGTGCCACCGGGGTAGGTCAGAATTACTATGGCTACACCTTC. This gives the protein CATGVGQNYYGYTF.

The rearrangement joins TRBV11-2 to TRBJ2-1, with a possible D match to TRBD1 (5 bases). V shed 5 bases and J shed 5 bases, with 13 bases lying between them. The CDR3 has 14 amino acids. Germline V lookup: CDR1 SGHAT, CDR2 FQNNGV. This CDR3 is CASSPGAGNNEQFF. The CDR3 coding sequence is TGTGCCAGCAGCCCTGGGGCCGGTAACAATGAGCAGTTCTTC.

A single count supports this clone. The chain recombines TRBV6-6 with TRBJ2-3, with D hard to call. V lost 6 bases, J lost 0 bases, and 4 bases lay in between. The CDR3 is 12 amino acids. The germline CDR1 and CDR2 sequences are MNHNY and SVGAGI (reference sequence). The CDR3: CASSPSTDTQYF. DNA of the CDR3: TGTGCCAGCAGCCCTAGCACAGATACGCAGTATTTT.

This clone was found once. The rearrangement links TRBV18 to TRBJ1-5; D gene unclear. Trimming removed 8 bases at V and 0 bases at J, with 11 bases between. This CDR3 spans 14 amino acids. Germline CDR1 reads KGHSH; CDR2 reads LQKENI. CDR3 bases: TGTGCCAGCCAAGACACCAATAGCAATCAGCCCCAGCATTTT. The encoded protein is CASQDTNSNQPQHF.

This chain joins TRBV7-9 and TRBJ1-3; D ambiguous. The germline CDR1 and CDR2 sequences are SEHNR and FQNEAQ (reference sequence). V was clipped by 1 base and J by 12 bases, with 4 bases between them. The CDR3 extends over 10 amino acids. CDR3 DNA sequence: TGTGCCAGCAGCTTAGAGGGCATATATTTT. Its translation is CASSLEGIYF.

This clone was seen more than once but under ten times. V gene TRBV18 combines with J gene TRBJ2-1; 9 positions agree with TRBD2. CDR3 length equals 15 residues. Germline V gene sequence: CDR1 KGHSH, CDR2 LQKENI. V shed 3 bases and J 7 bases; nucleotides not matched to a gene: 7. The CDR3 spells CASSPVAGGQNEQFF. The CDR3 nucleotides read TGTGCCAGCTCACCCGTGGCGGGAGGGCAGAATGAGCAGTTCTTC. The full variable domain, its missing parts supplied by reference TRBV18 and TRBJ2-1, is NAGVMQNPRHLVRRRGQEARLRCSPMKGHSHVYWYRQLPEEGLKFMVYLQKENIIDESGMPKERFSAEFPKEGPSILRIQQVVRGDSAAYFCASSPVAGGQNEQFFGPGTRLTVL.

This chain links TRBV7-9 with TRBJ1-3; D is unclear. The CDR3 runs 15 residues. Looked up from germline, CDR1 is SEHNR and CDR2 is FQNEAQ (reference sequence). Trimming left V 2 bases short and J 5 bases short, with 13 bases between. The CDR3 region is CASSLMVQVRNTIYF. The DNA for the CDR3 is TGTGCCAGCAGCTTAATGGTGCAGGTTAGAAACACCATATATTTT.

The CDR3 nucleotides read TGTGCCAGCAGCTTATTTAGCGGGAGTCATAATGAGCAGTTCTTC. Translating gives CASSLFSGSHNEQFF. The V and J genes are TRBV11-2 and TRBJ2-1, with 9 bases lining up with TRBD2. CDR1 and CDR2 (germline): SGHAT, FQNNGV. V trimming: 2 bases; J trimming: 7 bases; junction bases outside the gene matches: 6. This CDR3 is built from 15 residues.

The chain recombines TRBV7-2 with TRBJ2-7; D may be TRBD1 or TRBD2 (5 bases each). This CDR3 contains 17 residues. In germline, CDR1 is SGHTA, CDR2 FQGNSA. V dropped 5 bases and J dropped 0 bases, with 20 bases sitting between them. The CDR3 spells CASSPPVGRGFSYEQYF. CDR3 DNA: TGTGCCAGCAGCCCCCCGGTGGGACGGGGTTTCTCCTACGAGCAGTACTTC. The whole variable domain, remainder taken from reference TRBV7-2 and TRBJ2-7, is GAGVSQSPSNKVTEKGKDVELRCDPISGHTALYWYRQSLGQGLEFLIYFQGNSAPDKSGLPSDRFSAERTGGSVSTLTIQRTQQEDSAVYLCASSPPVGRGFSYEQYFGPGTRLTVT.